The rows below give T cell receptor beta chains drawn from one sample of a study of blood T cell repertoires in COVID-19. The table came from immunoSEQ multiplex PCR; TCRdb's copy has only in-frame clones and leaves some out. The repertoire consists of 25,000 to 30,000 clones, with approximately 80% occurring once and the leading ten covering roughly 22%. Sequencing was carried out using peripheral blood. The receptor source for this set is a human donor in a cohort sampled during active COVID-19. Both conserved end residues are part of each CDR3. The D gene is left open where the match is weak.

-	TRBJ2-2	TRBV7-9	16	CASSLASHILTGELFF	TGTGCCAGCAGCTTAGCGAGTCATATTCTCACCGGGGAGCTGTTTTTT
-	TRBJ2-7	TRBV27	14	CASRLGGLSYEQYF	TGTGCCAGCAGGTTAGGGGGGTTGAGCTACGAGCAGTACTTC
-	TRBJ2-2	TRBV7-9	13	CASSLSNTGELFF	TGTGCCAGCAGTCTCAGTAACACCGGGGAGCTGTTTTTT
TRBD1	TRBJ2-1	TRBV5-1	16	CASSAGGQFSYNEQFF	TGCGCCAGCAGCGCTGGGGGACAGTTCTCCTACAATGAGCAGTTCTTC
TRBD2	TRBJ2-2	TRBV27	16	CASSLLSGGAVGELFF	TGTGCCAGCAGTTTATTAAGCGGGGGGGCAGTCGGGGAGCTGTTTTTT
-	TRBJ1-2	TRBV6-5	14	CASSSWGANYGYTF	TGTGCCAGCAGCTCCTGGGGGGCTAACTATGGCTACACCTTC
-	TRBJ1-2	TRBV2	10	CASRSYGYTF	TGTGCCAGCAGGAGCTATGGCTACACCTTC
TRBD2	TRBJ2-3	TRBV7-6	15	CASSLWREGTDTQYF	TGTGCCAGCAGCTTATGGCGGGAGGGGACAGATACGCAGTATTTT
TRBD2	TRBJ2-5	TRBV7-7	15	CASSPTRASGGTQYF	TGTGCCAGCAGCCCGACCCGGGCCTCGGGGGGGACCCAGTACTTC
TRBD2	TRBJ2-7	TRBV7-3	13	CASSLGTREVQYF	TGTGCCAGCAGCCTAGGGACTAGGGAGGTGCAGTACTTC
-	TRBJ1-3	TRBV19	14	CASSTQGSGNTIYF	TGTGCCAGTAGTACCCAGGGATCTGGAAACACCATATATTTT